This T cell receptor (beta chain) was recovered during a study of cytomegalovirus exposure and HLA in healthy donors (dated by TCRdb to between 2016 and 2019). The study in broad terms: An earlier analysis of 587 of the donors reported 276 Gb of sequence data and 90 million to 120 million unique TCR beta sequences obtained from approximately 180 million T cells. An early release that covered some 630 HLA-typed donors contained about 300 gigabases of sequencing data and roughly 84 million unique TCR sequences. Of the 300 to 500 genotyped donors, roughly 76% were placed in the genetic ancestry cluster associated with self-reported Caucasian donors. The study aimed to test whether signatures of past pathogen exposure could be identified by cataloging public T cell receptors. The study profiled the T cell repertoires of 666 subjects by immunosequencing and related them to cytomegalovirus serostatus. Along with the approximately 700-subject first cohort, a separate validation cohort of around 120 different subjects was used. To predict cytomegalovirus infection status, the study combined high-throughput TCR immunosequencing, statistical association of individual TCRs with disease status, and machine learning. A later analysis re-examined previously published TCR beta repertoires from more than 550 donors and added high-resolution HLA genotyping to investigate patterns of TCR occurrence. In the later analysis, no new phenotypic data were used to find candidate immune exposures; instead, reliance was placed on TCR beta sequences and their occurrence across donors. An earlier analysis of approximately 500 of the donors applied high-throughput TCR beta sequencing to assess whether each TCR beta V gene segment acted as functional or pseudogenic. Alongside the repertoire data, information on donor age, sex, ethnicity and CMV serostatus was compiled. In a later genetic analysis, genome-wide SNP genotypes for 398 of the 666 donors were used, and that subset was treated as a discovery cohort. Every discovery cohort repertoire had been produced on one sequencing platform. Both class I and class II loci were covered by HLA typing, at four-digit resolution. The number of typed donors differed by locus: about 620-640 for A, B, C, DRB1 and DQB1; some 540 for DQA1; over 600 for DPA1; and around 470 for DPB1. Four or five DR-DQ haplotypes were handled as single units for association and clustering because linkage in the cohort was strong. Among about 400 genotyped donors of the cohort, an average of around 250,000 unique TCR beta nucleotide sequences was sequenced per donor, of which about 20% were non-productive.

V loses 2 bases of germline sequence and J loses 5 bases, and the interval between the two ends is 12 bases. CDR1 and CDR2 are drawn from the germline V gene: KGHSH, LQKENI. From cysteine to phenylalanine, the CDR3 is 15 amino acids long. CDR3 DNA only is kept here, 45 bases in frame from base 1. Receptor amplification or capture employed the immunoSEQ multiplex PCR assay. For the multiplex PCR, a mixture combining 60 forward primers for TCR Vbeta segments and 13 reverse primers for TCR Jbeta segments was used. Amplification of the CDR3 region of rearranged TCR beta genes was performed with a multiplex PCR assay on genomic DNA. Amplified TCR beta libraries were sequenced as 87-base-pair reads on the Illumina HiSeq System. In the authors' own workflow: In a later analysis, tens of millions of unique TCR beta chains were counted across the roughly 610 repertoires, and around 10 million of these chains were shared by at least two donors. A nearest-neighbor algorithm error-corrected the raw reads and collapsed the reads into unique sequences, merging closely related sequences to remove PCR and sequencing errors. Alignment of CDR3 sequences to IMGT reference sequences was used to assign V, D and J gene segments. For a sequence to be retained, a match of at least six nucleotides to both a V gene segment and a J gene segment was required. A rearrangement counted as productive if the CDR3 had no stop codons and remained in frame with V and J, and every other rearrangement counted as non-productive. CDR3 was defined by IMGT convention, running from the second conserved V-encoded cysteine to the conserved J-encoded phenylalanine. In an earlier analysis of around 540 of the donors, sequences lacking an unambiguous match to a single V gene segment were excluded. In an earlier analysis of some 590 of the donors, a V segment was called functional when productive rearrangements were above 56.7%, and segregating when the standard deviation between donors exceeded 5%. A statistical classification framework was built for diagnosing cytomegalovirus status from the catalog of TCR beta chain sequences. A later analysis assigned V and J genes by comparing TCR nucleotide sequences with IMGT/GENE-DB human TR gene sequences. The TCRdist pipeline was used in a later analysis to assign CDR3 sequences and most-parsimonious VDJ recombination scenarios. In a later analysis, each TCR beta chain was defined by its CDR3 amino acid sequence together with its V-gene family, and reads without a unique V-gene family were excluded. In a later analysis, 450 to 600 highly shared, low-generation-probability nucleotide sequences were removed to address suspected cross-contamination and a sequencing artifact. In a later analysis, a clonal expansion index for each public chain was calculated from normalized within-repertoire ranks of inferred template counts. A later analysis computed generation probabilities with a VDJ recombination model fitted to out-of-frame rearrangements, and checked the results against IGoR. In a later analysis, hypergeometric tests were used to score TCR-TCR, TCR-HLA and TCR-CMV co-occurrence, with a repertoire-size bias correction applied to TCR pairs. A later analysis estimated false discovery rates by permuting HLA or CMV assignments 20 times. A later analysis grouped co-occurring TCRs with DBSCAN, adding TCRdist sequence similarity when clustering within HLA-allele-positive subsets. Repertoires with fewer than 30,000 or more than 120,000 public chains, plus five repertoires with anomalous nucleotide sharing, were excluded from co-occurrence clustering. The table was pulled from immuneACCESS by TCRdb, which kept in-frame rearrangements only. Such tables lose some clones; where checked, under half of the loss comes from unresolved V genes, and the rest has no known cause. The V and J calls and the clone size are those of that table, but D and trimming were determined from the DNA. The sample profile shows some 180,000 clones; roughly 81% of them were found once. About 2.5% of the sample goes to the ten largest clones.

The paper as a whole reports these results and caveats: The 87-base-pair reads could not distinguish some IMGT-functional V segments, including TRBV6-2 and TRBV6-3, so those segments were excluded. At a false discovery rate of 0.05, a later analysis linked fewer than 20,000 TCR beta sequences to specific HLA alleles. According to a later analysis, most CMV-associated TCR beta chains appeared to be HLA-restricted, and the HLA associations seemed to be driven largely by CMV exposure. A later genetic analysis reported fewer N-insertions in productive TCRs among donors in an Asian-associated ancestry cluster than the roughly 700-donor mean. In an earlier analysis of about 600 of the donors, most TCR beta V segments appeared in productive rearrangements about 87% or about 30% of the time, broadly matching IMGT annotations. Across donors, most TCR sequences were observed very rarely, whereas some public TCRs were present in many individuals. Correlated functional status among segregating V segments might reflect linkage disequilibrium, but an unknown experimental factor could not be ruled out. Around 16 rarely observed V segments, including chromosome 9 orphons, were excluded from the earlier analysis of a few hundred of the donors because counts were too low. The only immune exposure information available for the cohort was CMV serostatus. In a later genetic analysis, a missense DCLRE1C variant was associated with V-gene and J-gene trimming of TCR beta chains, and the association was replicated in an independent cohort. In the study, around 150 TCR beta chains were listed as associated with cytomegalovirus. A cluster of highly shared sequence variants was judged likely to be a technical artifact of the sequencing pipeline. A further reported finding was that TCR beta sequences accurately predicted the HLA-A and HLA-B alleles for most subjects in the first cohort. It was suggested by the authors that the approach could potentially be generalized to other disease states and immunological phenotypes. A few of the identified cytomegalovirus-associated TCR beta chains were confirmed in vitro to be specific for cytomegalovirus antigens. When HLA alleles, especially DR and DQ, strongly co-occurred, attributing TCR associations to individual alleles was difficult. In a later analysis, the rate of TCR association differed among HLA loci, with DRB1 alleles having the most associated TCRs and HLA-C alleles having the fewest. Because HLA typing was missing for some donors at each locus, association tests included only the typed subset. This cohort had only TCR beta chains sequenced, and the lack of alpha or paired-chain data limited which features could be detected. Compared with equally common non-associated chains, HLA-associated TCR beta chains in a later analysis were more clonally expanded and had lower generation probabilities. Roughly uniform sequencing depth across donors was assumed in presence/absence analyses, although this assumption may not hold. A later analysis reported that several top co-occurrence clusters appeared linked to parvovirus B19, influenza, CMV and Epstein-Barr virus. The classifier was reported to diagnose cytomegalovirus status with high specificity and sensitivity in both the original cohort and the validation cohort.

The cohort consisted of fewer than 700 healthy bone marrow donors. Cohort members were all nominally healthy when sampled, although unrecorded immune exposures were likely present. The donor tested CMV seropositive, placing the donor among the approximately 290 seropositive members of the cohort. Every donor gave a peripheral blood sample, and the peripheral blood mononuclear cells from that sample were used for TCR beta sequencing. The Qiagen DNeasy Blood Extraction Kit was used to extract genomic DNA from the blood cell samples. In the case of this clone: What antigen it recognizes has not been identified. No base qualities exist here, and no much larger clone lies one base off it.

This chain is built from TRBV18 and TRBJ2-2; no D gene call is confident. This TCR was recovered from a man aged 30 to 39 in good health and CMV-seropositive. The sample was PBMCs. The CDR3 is CASSPSSRETGELFF. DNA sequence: TGTGCCAGCTCACCAAGTTCGAGAGAGACCGGGGAGCTGTTTTTT. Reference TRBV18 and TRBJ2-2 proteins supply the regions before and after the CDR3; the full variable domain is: NAGVMQNPRHLVRRRGQEARLRCSPMKGHSHVYWYRQLPEEGLKFMVYLQKENIIDESGMPKERFSAEFPKEGPSILRIQQVVRGDSAAYFCASSPSSRETGELFFGEGSRLTVL.